This T cell receptor (beta chain) was profiled in a study of Tregs in tolerant kidney transplant recipients (dated by TCRdb to about 2019). In terms of the full investigation: The transplants used related donors along with nonmyeloablative bone marrow transplantation, and in the human trials mixed chimerism was transient. TCRbeta sequencing was used in the study to identify donor-specific regulatory T cells before combined kidney and bone marrow transplantation, and the identified cells were then tracked after transplant.

What the research found in general, with its limitations: The most biologically relevant and donor-specific TCRbeta repertoire appeared to be identified by expanding Tregs with activated donor B cells. In tolerant patients, donor-specific Tregs expanded more than Tregs overall, which suggests antigen-driven rather than nonspecific expansion. Biological reproducibility was not directly addressed, though technical replication error appeared minimal. The study was limited by small patient numbers, and the findings need validation in larger populations and under other immunosuppression protocols. PCR primers changed over time for some patients, so nucleotide-level comparison across those patients' samples was not possible.

For TCRbeta CDR3 sequencing, genomic DNA was extracted from sorted cells using the QIAGEN DNeasy Blood and Tissue Kit. High-throughput TCRbeta CDR3 sequencing, including PCR amplification with bias correction and internal controls, was performed commercially through immunoSEQ. The published analysis was carried out like this. Unique productive TCRbeta sequences were defined by CDR3 nucleotide sequence where primers matched, otherwise by CDR3 amino acid sequence with Vbeta and Jbeta genes. To correct for sorting error, sequences found in more than one sorted population at a frequency ratio of 2:1 or less were discarded, and the remaining shared sequences were assigned to the population with the higher frequency. Sequences were defined as donor-reactive when expanded at least 5-fold in CFSE-low cells versus unstimulated cells and present at a frequency of at least 0.01% in CFSE-low cells. Repertoire divergence was quantified by Jensen-Shannon divergence using the top 100 TCRbeta sequences ranked by frequency. When a sample had multiple sequencing runs, each run was corrected for sorting error separately and the runs were then pooled. Here the immuneACCESS table is served through TCRdb, limited to in-frame sequences with V and J called. Missing clones are a known gap in these copies; in checked studies unresolved V genes cover under half, and the rest lacks a known reason. From that table come the V and J calls and clone size; the DNA was used to work out D and trimming. This sample holds approximately 60,000 clones; under 98% were observed only once. 0.34% of the sample is held by the ten biggest clonotypes.

The CDR3 runs 13 amino acids, cysteine and phenylalanine included. Only the CDR3 portion is preserved as DNA: 39 bases, with reading frame beginning at the first base. CDR1 is given as MNHEY and CDR2 as SVGAGI, both from the germline V gene. The V end gives up 5 bases and the J end 11 bases, leaving 10 bases in the junction not matched to a gene. The meaning of the sample's time point label: blood sample drawn before combined kidney and bone marrow transplant. Unstimulated Tregs (CD4+CD25+CD127-), CD4+ non-Tregs (CD4+CD25-), CD4 and CD8 cells were FACS-sorted from thawed PBMCs. Thawed PBMCs were rested overnight at 37 degrees C with roughly 190 IU/ml IL-2 before Treg sorting. A few combined kidney and bone marrow transplant recipients from the ITN036ST trial were included as patients, and samples were available only from these trial subjects. Healthy control blood was processed to PBMCs with a Ficoll density gradient and then cryopreserved, whereas patient PBMCs were collected both before and after transplant.

Of note for this clone: What antigen it recognizes has not been identified. Base qualities are not provided; no much larger clone lies one nucleotide away.

This clonotype originated in a human donor who received a combined kidney and bone marrow transplant. The specimen was Tregs from blood, collected before the transplant. This chain joins TRBV6-5 to TRBJ2-7; 9 bases in the junction line up with TRBD1. The CDR3 reads as follows: CASSTGQGRREYF. In nucleotide form, the sequence is TGTGCCAGCAGTACGGGACAGGGCCGACGTGAGTACTTC.